This record looks at one TCR beta chain sequence and its context. The V and J ends lost 0 bases and 6 bases respectively, with 15 bases between them. Germline CDR1 is SGHAT and CDR2 is FQNNGV. CDR3 size: 16 residues. This sample is part of a study of shared clonotypes between healthy human individuals. Profiling relied on immunoSEQ multiplex PCR, and the TCRdb table lists in-frame clones only, not all of them. The sample records over a million clones, approximately 97% being singletons. Sequencing was performed on naive CD4+ T cells sorted from blood. Stated subset: CD45RA+ positively selected. This receptor was identified in a man under 40 in good health. The chain uses TRBV11-2 and TRBJ2-1; possible D gene TRBD2, 6 bases. The CDR3, as DNA: TGTGCCAGCAGCTTAGATTTAGCACTAGCCGGCAATGAGCAGTTCTTC. It encodes CASSLDLALAGNEQFF.